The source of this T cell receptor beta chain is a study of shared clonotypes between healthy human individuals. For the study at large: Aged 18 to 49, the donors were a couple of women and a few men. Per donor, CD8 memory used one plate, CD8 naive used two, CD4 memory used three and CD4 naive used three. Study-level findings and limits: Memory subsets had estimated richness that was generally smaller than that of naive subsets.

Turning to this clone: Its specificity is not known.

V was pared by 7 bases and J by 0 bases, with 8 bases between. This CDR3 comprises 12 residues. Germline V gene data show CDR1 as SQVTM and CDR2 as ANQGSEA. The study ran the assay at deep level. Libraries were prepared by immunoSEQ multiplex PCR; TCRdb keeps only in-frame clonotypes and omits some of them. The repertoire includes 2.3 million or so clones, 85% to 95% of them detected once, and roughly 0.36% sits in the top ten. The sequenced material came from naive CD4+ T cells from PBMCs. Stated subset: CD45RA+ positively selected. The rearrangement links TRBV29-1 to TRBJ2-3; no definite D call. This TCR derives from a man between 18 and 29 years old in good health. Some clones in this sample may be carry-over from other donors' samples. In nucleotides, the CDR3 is TGCAGCGGCGACCCCAGCACAGATACGCAGTATTTT. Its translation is CSGDPSTDTQYF.